A selection of T cell receptor beta chains follows, all from one sample in a study of blood T cell repertoires in COVID-19. Only in-frame clones appear in the TCRdb table, and some are missing; sequencing was by immunoSEQ multiplex PCR. The table shows 100,000 to 150,000 clones, with about four fifths occurring only once. Sample: peripheral blood. Receptors originate from a man in his forties or fifties with active or convalescent COVID-19. The CDR3 runs from the conserved cysteine through the conserved F or W. Size is stated for part of the rows, as once, few or many counts, or as a class when the clone is expanded.

v_gene: TRBV19
abundance: few
len: 15
j_gene: TRBJ2-2
CDR3aa: CASSPLGVNTGELFF

v_gene: TRBV7-2
abundance: NA
len: 16
j_gene: TRBJ2-1
CDR3aa: CASSYYRASSYNEQFF

v_gene: TRBV27
abundance: NA
len: 15
j_gene: TRBJ1-5
CDR3aa: CASSFGTAQSQPQHF

v_gene: TRBV2
abundance: NA
len: 12
j_gene: TRBJ1-1
CDR3aa: CASRIGNTEAFF

v_gene: TRBV3-1/TRBV3-2
abundance: NA
len: 14
j_gene: TRBJ2-3
CDR3aa: CASSRDFSTDTQYF

v_gene: TRBV19
abundance: NA
len: 13
j_gene: TRBJ1-1
CDR3aa: CASTPTGGTEAFF

v_gene: TRBV2
abundance: NA
len: 15
j_gene: TRBJ1-3
CDR3aa: CASRPTGNGGNTIYF

v_gene: TRBV5-1
abundance: NA
len: 16
j_gene: TRBJ2-5
CDR3aa: CASRGMTSGAQETQYF

v_gene: TRBV5-1
abundance: NA
len: 17
j_gene: TRBJ2-7
CDR3aa: CASSLDSDSSSSYEQYF

v_gene: TRBV2
abundance: NA
len: 15
j_gene: TRBJ2-1
CDR3aa: CATLSGTSGINEQFF